This T cell receptor (beta chain) comes out of a study of circulating and synovial CD4+ cells in juvenile arthritis. Per the germline V gene, CDR1 is SQVTM and CDR2 is ANQGSEA. The CDR3 is 13 residues long. V dropped 3 bases and J dropped 6 bases, with 12 bases sitting between them. Concerning this clone itself: What it binds is unknown.

Study-level points and caveats: Some such blood samples were as oligoclonal as synovium. CPL versus bulk CD4 samples: T cell genome counts differed by at least an order of magnitude. Compared with bulk blood, circulating pathogenic-like lymphocytes shared substantially more CDR3 sequences with synovial T cells.

Sequenced samples came from active juvenile idiopathic arthritis patients. Some clones are missing from TCRdb's copy, which holds only in-frame ones; the method was immunoSEQ multiplex PCR. The sample yields about 33,000 clones, 90% to 95% seen once. V is TRBV29-1 and J is TRBJ2-1; no firm D call. Source material: CD4+ T cells from blood. This TCR derives from a human donor with juvenile idiopathic arthritis. In nucleotides, the CDR3 is TGCAGCGTTGAGGTGTTATCCGGCAATGAGCAGTTCTTC. Translation: CSVEVLSGNEQFF.